Ten or more counts support the clone carrying this T cell receptor (beta chain). The target antigen is unknown. In the library, individual cDNA molecules carried attached unique molecular identifiers. TCRdb independently ran MiXCR on the 5' RACE reads; one entry per CDR3 protein. In the table there are fewer than 30,000 distinct CDR3 sequences, 4% to 4.5% of which are singletons. This sample was taken from a study of early T cells in non-severe SARS-CoV-2 infection. Study background: Chains were not paired, and sequencing was done on bulk RNA from unsorted whole blood.

Findings of the study overall: Private and CD4 specificities were missed by VDJdb matching, which favored anti-spike CD8 responses.

The TCR was taken from an adult who was a healthcare worker with PCR-confirmed SARS-CoV-2 infection or an uninfected control (not recorded which). Sequenced: whole blood.

The chain's CDR3 is CSAREDSLYNSPLHF. CDR3 bases: TGCAGTGCTAGAGAGGACAGCCTATATAATTCACCCCTCCACTTT. The chain is built from TRBV20-1 and TRBJ1-6, with D perhaps TRBD1 (6 bases). V was cut by 0 bases and J by 4 bases, with 10 bases left in between. The CDR3 covers 15 residues. The germline V gene has CDR1 DFQATT and CDR2 SNEGSKA (reference sequence).